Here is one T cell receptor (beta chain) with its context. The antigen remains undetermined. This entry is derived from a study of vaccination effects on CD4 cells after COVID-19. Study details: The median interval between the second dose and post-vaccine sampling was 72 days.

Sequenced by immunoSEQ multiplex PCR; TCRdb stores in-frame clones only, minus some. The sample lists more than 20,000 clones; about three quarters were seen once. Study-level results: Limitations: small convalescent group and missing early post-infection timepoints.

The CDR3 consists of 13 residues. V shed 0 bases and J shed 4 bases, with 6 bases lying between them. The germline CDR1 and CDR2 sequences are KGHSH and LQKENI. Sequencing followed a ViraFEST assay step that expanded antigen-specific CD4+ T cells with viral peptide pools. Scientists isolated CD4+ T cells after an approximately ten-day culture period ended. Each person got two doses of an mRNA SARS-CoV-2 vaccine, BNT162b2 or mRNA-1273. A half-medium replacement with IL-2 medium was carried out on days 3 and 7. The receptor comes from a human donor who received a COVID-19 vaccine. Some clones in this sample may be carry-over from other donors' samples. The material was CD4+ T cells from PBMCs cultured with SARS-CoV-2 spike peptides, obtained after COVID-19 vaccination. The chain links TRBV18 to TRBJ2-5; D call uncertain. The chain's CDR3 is CASSPPVRETQYF. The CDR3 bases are TGTGCCAGCTCACCACCGGTCAGAGAGACCCAGTACTTC. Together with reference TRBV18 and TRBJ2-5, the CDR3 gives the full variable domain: NAGVMQNPRHLVRRRGQEARLRCSPMKGHSHVYWYRQLPEEGLKFMVYLQKENIIDESGMPKERFSAEFPKEGPSILRIQQVVRGDSAAYFCASSPPVRETQYFGPGTRLLVL.